These 2 T cell receptor beta chains share one sample of origin, sequenced in a study of spatial heterogeneity in lung cancer. Time point given: sample taken at primary tumor resection. Whole RNA obtained from tumor, nontumor lung or frozen PBMC underwent sequencing without sorting. TCRdb analysed the 5' RACE reads with MiXCR anew, one entry per CDR3 protein. The table has some 50,000 distinct CDR3 sequences, less than 9% seen once. Sequencing was performed on PBMCs, taken at surgery. The receptors shown here come from a female donor with early-stage non-small cell lung cancer.

At least ten counts were recorded for this clonotype. The V call is TRBV19, the J call TRBJ1-2, with a possible D match to TRBD1 (5 bases). With 6 bases removed from V and 6 bases from J, the gap between germline ends came to 14 bases. The CDR3 is 13 amino acids. CDR1 LNHDA and CDR2 SQIVND come from the germline V gene (reference sequence). The CDR3 DNA follows: TGTGCCAGTAGCCCAGTGACAGATGATGGCTACACCTTC. Translating gives CASSPVTDDGYTF. The complete variable domain, with remaining parts taken from reference TRBV19 and TRBJ1-2, reads DGGITQSPKYLFRKEGQNVTLSCEQNLNHDAMYWYRQDPGQGLRLIYYSQIVNDFQKGDIAEGYSVSREKKESFPLTVTSAQKNPTAFYLCASSPVTDDGYTFGSGTRLTVV.

This clonotype was counted at least ten times. The chain has TRBV4-2 and TRBJ1-1; no definite D call. CDR3 length equals 15 residues. Deletions cut 6 bases from V and 1 base from J, with 15 bases between. CDR1 and CDR2 from the germline V gene are LGHNA and YNFKEQ. In DNA, the CDR3 is TGTGCCAGCAGACAGATGACCTTCGGGAACACTGAAGCTTTCTTT. It encodes CASRQMTFGNTEAFF.